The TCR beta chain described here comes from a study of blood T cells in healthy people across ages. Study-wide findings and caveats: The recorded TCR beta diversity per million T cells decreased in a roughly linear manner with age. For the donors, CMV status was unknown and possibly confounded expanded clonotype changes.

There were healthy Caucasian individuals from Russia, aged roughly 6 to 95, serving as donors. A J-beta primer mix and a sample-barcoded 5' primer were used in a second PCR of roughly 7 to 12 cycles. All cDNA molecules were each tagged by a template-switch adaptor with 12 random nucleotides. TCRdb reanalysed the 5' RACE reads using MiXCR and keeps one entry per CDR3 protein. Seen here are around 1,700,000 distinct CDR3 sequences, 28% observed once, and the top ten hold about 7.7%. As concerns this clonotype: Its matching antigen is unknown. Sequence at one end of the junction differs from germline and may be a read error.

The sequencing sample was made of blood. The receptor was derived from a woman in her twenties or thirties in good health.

This CDR3 reads CAISPPGTASSEQYF. The CDR3 nucleotides are TGTGCCATCAGCCCTCCTGGGACAGCCTCCTCCGAGCAGTACTTC. The chain employs TRBV10-3 and TRBJ2-7, with 7 positions matching TRBD1. Germline CDR1 ENHRY, CDR2 SYGVKD. The CDR3 sequence is 15 residues long.